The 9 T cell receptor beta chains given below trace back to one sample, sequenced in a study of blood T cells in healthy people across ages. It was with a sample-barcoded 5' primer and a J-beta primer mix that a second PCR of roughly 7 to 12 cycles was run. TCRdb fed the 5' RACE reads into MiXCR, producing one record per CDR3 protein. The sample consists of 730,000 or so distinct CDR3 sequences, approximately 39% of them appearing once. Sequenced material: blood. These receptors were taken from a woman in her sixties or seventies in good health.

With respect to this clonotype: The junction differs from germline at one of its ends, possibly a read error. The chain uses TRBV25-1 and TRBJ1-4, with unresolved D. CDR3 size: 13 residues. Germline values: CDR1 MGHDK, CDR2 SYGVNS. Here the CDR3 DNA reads TGTGCCAGCAGTGAATCGTCCCATGAAAAACGGTTTTTT. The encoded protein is CASSESSHEKRFF.

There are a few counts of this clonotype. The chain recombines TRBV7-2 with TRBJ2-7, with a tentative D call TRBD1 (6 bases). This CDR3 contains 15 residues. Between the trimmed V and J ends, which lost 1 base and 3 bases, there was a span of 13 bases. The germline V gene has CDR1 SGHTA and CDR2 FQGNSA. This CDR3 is CASSLGGGQFYEQYF. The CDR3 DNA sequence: TGTGCCAGCAGCTTAGGGGGTGGACAGTTCTACGAGCAGTACTTC.

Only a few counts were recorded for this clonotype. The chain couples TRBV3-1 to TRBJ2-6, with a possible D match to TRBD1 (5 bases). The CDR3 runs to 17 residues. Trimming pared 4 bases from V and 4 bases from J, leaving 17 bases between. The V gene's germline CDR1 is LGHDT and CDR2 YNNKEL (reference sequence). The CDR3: CASSPPRPGAGANVLTF. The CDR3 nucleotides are TGTGCCAGCAGCCCCCCCAGACCTGGGGCAGGGGCCAACGTCCTGACTTTC.

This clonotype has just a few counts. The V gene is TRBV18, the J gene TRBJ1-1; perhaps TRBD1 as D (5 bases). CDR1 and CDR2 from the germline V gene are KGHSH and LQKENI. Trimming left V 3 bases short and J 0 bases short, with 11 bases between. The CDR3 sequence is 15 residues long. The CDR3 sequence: CASSPDSRMNTEAFF. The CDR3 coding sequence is TGTGCCAGCTCACCTGACAGTAGGATGAACACTGAAGCTTTCTTT.

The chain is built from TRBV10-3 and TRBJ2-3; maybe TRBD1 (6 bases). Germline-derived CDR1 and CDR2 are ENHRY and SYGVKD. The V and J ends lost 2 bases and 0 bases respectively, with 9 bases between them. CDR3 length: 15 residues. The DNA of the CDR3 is TGTGCCATCAGTGAGCAAGGACAGAGCACAGATACGCAGTATTTT. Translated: CAISEQGQSTDTQYF.

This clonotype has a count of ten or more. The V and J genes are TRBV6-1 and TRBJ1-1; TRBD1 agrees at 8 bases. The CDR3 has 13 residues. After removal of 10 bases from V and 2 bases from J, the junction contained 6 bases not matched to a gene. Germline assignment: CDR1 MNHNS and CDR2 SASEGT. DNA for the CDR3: TGTGCCACCGTGACAGGGGACAACACTGAAGCTTTCTTT. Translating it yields CATVTGDNTEAFF.

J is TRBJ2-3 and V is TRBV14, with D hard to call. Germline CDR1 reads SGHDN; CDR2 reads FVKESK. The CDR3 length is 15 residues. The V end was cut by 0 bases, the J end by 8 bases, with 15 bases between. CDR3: CASSQDPPPWTTQYF. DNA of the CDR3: TGTGCCAGCAGCCAAGATCCCCCGCCTTGGACTACGCAGTATTTT.

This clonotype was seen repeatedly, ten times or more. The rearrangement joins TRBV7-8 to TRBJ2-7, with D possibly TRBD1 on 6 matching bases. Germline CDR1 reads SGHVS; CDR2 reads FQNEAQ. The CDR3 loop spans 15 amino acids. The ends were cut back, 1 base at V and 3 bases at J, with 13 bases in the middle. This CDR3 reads CASSLVGTNYYEQYF. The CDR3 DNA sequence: TGTGCCAGCAGCTTAGTCGGGACAAATTACTACGAGCAGTACTTC.

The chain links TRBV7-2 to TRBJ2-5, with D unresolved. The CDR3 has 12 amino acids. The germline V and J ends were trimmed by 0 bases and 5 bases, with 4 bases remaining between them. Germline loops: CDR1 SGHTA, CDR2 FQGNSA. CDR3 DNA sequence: TGTGCCAGCAGCTTAGCGCACGAGACCCAGTACTTC. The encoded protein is CASSLAHETQYF.